One sample yielded the 27 T cell receptor beta chains listed below, sequenced in a study of blood T cell repertoires in COVID-19. Measured with immunoSEQ multiplex PCR; TCRdb has only the in-frame clones, and not every one. The profile shows about 100,000 clones, around 89% of them singletons. Sequencing was done on a sample of peripheral blood. These receptors all come from a woman older than 75 with acute or convalescent COVID-19.

The chain recombines TRBV19 with TRBJ1-6; the match to TRBD1 covers 7 bases. The CDR3 totals 16 residues. Looked up from germline, CDR1 is LNHDA and CDR2 is SQIVND (reference sequence). Trimming at V came to 1 base and at J to 3 bases, leaving 3 bases not matched to a gene. DNA for the CDR3: TGTGCCAGTAGTATAGGACAGGGTTACTATAATTCACCCCTCCACTTT. Its translation is CASSIGQGYYNSPLHF.

The V call is TRBV5-6, the J call TRBJ2-1; no definite D call. CDR1 is SGHDT, CDR2 YYEEEE, per germline. This CDR3 is 13 amino acids long. Trimming left V 2 bases short and J 4 bases short, with 7 bases between. CDR3 region: CASSLLQYNEQFF. Here the CDR3 DNA reads TGTGCCAGCAGCTTATTACAATACAATGAGCAGTTCTTC.

This clone was observed once. The chain links TRBV7-9 to TRBJ2-2; TRBD1 is a possible D gene (5 bases). The length of the CDR3 is 13 residues. V lost 5 bases to trimming and J lost 4 bases, with 8 bases between them. Looked up from germline, CDR1 is SEHNR and CDR2 is FQNEAQ (reference sequence). Here the CDR3 reads CASSHRSTGELFF. The CDR3 nucleotides read TGTGCCAGCAGCCACAGGTCCACCGGGGAGCTGTTTTTT. Combining the CDR3 with reference TRBV7-9 and TRBJ2-2 gives the whole variable domain DTGVSQNPRHKITKRGQNVTFRCDPISEHNRLYWYRQTLGQGPEFLTYFQNEAQLEKSRLLSDRFSAERPKGSFSTLEIQRTEQGDSAMYLCASSHRSTGELFFGEGSRLTVL.

The rearrangement links TRBV3-1 (or the pseudogene TRBV3-2) to TRBJ2-1; the D is unclear. V was trimmed by 0 bases and J by 8 bases, leaving 11 bases between them. This CDR3 is built from 14 residues. Germline V CDR1 and CDR2: LGHDT, YNNKEL (reference sequence). The CDR3 region is CASSQDSTYHEQFF. CDR3 in DNA: TGTGCCAGCAGCCAAGATAGTACTTACCATGAGCAGTTCTTC.

V is TRBV5-6 and J is TRBJ2-3; 7 nucleotides align to TRBD1. The CDR3 extends over 16 amino acids. Germline loops: CDR1 SGHDT, CDR2 YYEEEE. After removal of 5 bases from V and 5 bases from J, the junction contained 14 bases not matched to a gene. The CDR3 protein is CASRSGSAGGVDTQYF. DNA of the CDR3: TGTGCCAGCAGATCGGGTTCGGCAGGGGGTGTAGATACGCAGTATTTT.

The chain combines TRBV10-3 with TRBJ2-3; D uncertain. The CDR3 sequence is 13 residues long. Germline CDR1 and CDR2: ENHRY and SYGVKD. The germline V and J ends were trimmed by 5 bases and 2 bases, with 8 bases remaining between them. The CDR3 coding sequence is TGTGCCATCAGTACGAGGAACACAGATACGCAGTATTTT. Translating it yields CAISTRNTDTQYF.

This clone was detected only a few times. The chain couples TRBV28 to TRBJ1-6; D is perhaps TRBD1 (5 bases). CDR3 size: 15 residues. V was clipped by 1 base and J by 11 bases, with 15 bases between them. Germline V CDR1 and CDR2: MDHEN, SYDVKM. Written as DNA, the CDR3 is TGTGCCAGCAGTTTATTGAGCTTCGGGGGGACACCCCTCCACTTT. Amino acid sequence: CASSLLSFGGTPLHF.

This clone was picked up one time. This chain uses TRBV7-2 with TRBJ2-1; 8 bases fit TRBD1. Trimming at V came to 3 bases and at J to 6 bases, leaving 1 base not matched to a gene. Germline V gene sequence: CDR1 SGHTA, CDR2 FQGNSA. The CDR3 sequence is 13 residues long. The CDR3 DNA reads TGTGCCAGCAGCTTCGACAGGGGCAATGAGCAGTTCTTC. This encodes CASSFDRGNEQFF.

The chain joins TRBV19 to TRBJ1-5; D possibly corresponds to TRBD1 (5 bases). This CDR3 comprises 13 residues. The V end lost 9 bases, the J end lost 5 bases, and 14 bases lay between the germline ends. Germline CDR1 and CDR2: LNHDA and SQIVND (reference sequence). The CDR3, as DNA: TGTGCCAGCAAAGGGACTGATGATCAGCCCCAGCATTTT. It specifies CASKGTDDQPQHF.

The V call is TRBV9, the J call TRBJ1-2, with 8 bases identical to TRBD1. The J segment lost 4 bases and the V segment lost 0 bases, leaving 5 bases of the junction unmatched. CDR1 is SGDLS and CDR2 is YYNGEE in the germline V gene. The CDR3 sequence is 15 residues long. CDR3 nucleotide sequence: TGTGCCAGCAGCGTAGGGACAGGGAGGAGCTATGGCTACACCTTC. This gives the protein CASSVGTGRSYGYTF.

V gene TRBV3-1 (or the pseudogene TRBV3-2) combines with J gene TRBJ1-2; weak D call: TRBD1 (5 bases). The CDR3 is made up of 16 amino acids. V dropped 4 bases and J dropped 0 bases, with 15 bases sitting between them. CDR1 and CDR2 from the germline V gene are LGHDT and YNNKEL (reference sequence). The CDR3 spells CASSPMGGTANYGYTF. CDR3 sequence (DNA): TGTGCCAGCAGCCCCATGGGGGGAACGGCTAACTATGGCTACACCTTC.

This chain joins TRBV6-5 and TRBJ1-1; the D gene is possibly TRBD1 (5 bases). The CDR3 has 15 residues. V lost 5 bases and J 5 bases, leaving 18 bases between the germline ends. Germline V CDR1 and CDR2: MNHEY, SVGAGI. CDR3 region: CASSPPGRRGTEAFF. The CDR3 DNA is TGTGCCAGCAGTCCCCCGGGCCGGAGGGGTACTGAAGCTTTCTTT.

The rearrangement links TRBV7-2 to TRBJ2-7; perhaps TRBD2 as D (6 bases). Trimming removed 3 bases from V and 4 bases from J, with 16 bases in between. Germline CDR1 and CDR2: SGHTA and FQGNSA. The CDR3 is 15 residues long. CDR3 sequence reads: CASSLGVSGAYEQYF. CDR3 sequence (DNA): TGTGCCAGCAGCTTGGGGGTTAGCGGAGCATACGAGCAGTACTTC.

This clone was counted a few times. This chain connects TRBV4-1 to TRBJ2-5; 7 bases agree with TRBD2. The CDR3 has 15 amino acids. V shed 3 bases and J 5 bases; nucleotides not matched to a gene: 9. Germline V gene lookup returns CDR1 MGHRA and CDR2 YSYEKL. The CDR3 is CASSQVRGDFETQYF. CDR3 in DNA: TGCGCCAGCAGCCAGGTCCGGGGGGACTTCGAGACCCAGTACTTC.

This chain links TRBV19 with TRBJ1-5; 8 nucleotides agree with TRBD1. V shed 4 bases and J 5 bases; nucleotides not matched to a gene: 4. CDR1 is LNHDA, CDR2 SQIVND, per germline (reference sequence). The CDR3 is made up of 14 amino acids. The CDR3, as DNA: TGTGCCAGTAGTAGGACAGGGAATCATCAGCCCCAGCATTTT. Amino acids: CASSRTGNHQPQHF.

V usage is TRBV6-5 and J usage is TRBJ1-3, with D tentatively TRBD1 (6 bases). The length of the CDR3 is 14 residues. Germline lookup yields CDR1 MNHEY and CDR2 SVGAGI. V shed 2 bases and J shed 5 bases, with 10 bases lying between them. The CDR3: CASSYAGDRNTIYF. CDR3 DNA: TGTGCCAGCAGTTACGCAGGGGACAGAAACACCATATATTTT.

V gene TRBV2 combines with J gene TRBJ1-1, with TRBD1 identical over 9 bases. This CDR3 comprises 14 residues. The germline V gene encodes CDR1 SNHLY and CDR2 FYNNEI. V was pared by 7 bases and J by 5 bases, with 8 bases of the junction left unmatched. The CDR3 DNA reads as TGTGCCAGCATCGCGGACAGGGGAAGAACTGAAGCTTTCTTT. It codes for CASIADRGRTEAFF.

The rearrangement links TRBV2 to TRBJ1-1, with unresolved D. Trimming left V 7 bases short and J 1 base short, with 10 bases between. Germline V gives CDR1 SNHLY, CDR2 FYNNEI. The CDR3 covers 13 residues. In nucleotides, the CDR3 is TGTGCCAGCACCGTGGAGGAGAACACTGAAGCTTTCTTT. Translating it yields CASTVEENTEAFF.

This chain joins TRBV29-1 and TRBJ2-1; 13 nucleotides agree with TRBD2. Germline CDR1 is SQVTM and CDR2 is ANQGSEA. The J segment lost 0 bases and the V segment lost 5 bases, leaving 10 bases of the junction unmatched. CDR3 size: 18 residues. The CDR3 reads CSVSKTSGGPSSYNEQFF. The CDR3 coding sequence is TGCAGCGTTTCCAAGACTAGCGGGGGGCCAAGCTCCTACAATGAGCAGTTCTTC.

The chain recombines TRBV13 with TRBJ2-1; D is possibly TRBD2 (6 bases). CDR3 length: 15 residues. Germline assignment: CDR1 PRHDT and CDR2 FYEKMQ (reference sequence). Trimming removed 8 bases at V and 8 bases at J, with 22 bases between. As DNA, the CDR3 is TGTGCCAGCTCTCCCGGGGAGGCCGGGGAGGATGAGCAGTTCTTC. This encodes CASSPGEAGEDEQFF.

The chain joins TRBV6-5 to TRBJ2-3; D remains ambiguous. CDR3 length: 16 residues. The ends were cut back, 4 bases at V and 0 bases at J, with 14 bases in the middle. Germline V gives CDR1 MNHEY, CDR2 SVGAGI. The DNA of the CDR3 is TGTGCCAGCAGTTGGATGCGGCAAACTAGCACAGATACGCAGTATTTT. Encoded protein: CASSWMRQTSTDTQYF.

Only one count was recorded for this clone. This chain uses TRBV5-1 with TRBJ1-1, with 10 bases aligning to TRBD1. The CDR3 extends over 16 amino acids. CDR1 and CDR2 from the germline V gene are SGHRS and YFSETQ. The V segment lost 3 bases and the J segment 1 base; nucleotides outside the gene matches: 6. CDR3 sequence: CASSSIRQGANTEAFF. Here the CDR3 DNA reads TGCGCCAGCAGCTCGATCCGACAGGGGGCGAACACTGAAGCTTTCTTT. The variable domain in full, completed from reference TRBV5-1 and TRBJ1-1, reads KAGVTQTPRYLIKTRGQQVTLSCSPISGHRSVSWYQQTPGQGLQFLFEYFSETQRNKGNFPGRFSGRQFSNSRSEMNVSTLELGDSALYLCASSSIRQGANTEAFFGQGTRLTVV.

The DNA for the CDR3 is TGTGCCAGCAGCTTAGCTAGGACAGGGGATCGGGGGGCCCAGTACTTC. This sequence encodes CASSLARTGDRGAQYF. V gene TRBV11-2 combines with J gene TRBJ2-5; 9 bases map to TRBD1. V was clipped by 1 base and J by 9 bases; unmatched bases: 12. The germline gives CDR1 SGHAT, CDR2 FQNNGV. There are 16 residues in the CDR3.

V gene TRBV10-1 combines with J gene TRBJ2-3; D is unclear. V was pared by 9 bases and J by 2 bases, with 18 bases between. The germline V gene encodes CDR1 WNHNN and CDR2 SYGVQD (reference sequence). The CDR3 sequence is 15 residues long. The CDR3 is CARMIVPPPTDTQYF. The CDR3 nucleotides are TGCGCCAGAATGATAGTACCACCGCCCACAGATACGCAGTATTTT.

This clone was seen a single time. The chain couples TRBV30 to TRBJ1-5; D gene ambiguous. Looked up from germline, CDR1 is GTSNPN and CDR2 is SVGIG (reference sequence). V was clipped by 1 base and J by 4 bases, with 8 bases between them. The CDR3 extends over 13 amino acids. Here the CDR3 reads CAWSGAANQPQHF. The CDR3, as DNA: TGTGCCTGGAGTGGTGCCGCGAATCAGCCCCAGCATTTT. Together with reference TRBV30 and TRBJ1-5, the CDR3 gives the full variable domain: SQTIHQWPATLVQPVGSPLSLECTVEGTSNPNLYWYRQAAGRGLQLLFYSVGIGQISSEVPQNLSASRPQDRQFILSSKKLLLSDSGFYLCAWSGAANQPQHFGDGTRLSIL.

This chain uses TRBV3-1 (or the pseudogene TRBV3-2) with TRBJ1-5; D remains unclear. The CDR3 covers 18 residues. Germline CDR1 reads LGHDT; CDR2 reads YNNKEL (reference sequence). Trimming stripped 3 bases from V and 0 bases from J, with 18 bases between. CDR3 loop: CASSHTIQKSHSNQPQHF. The CDR3 nucleotides read TGTGCCAGCAGCCACACAATCCAAAAATCCCATAGCAATCAGCCCCAGCATTTT.

CDR3 nucleotide sequence: TGTGCCAGCAGCCGGGGGGCGGGGGCCCTTCAGTACAATGAGCAGTTCTTC. The encoded protein is CASSRGAGALQYNEQFF. V gene TRBV7-9 combines with J gene TRBJ2-1; a weak D match, TRBD2 (7 bases). CDR3 size: 17 residues. Germline values: CDR1 SEHNR, CDR2 FQNEAQ (reference sequence). Trimming left V 5 bases short and J 4 bases short, with 21 bases between.